Listed here are 22 T cell receptor beta chains from one sample, sequenced in a study of beta chain features in type 1 diabetes. What was sequenced were expressed TCRB transcripts, since all of the isolated RNA had been reverse transcribed. Some clones are missing from TCRdb's copy, which holds only in-frame ones; the method was immunoSEQ multiplex PCR. Among about 900,000 clones listed, around a sixth were seen once. The sequenced material came from naive CD4+ T cells from blood. The receptors here all came from a woman aged 18-29 years in good health.

This clone has only a few counts. The genes are TRBV2 and TRBJ2-1; 9 nucleotides align to TRBD2. The germline V gene encodes CDR1 SNHLY and CDR2 FYNNEI. This CDR3 is built from 13 residues. V gave up 7 bases and J gave up 15 bases; unmatched junction bases: 13. The CDR3 sequence: CASKSWSSGRLFF. DNA for the CDR3: TGTGCCAGCAAATCGTGGTCAAGCGGGAGGCTGTTCTTC.

This clone was counted only a few times. This chain links TRBV6-5 with TRBJ1-1; D unresolved. The CDR3 covers 15 residues. V lost 2 bases and J 5 bases, leaving 15 bases between the germline ends. The germline V gene encodes CDR1 MNHEY and CDR2 SVGAGI. The CDR3 nucleotides are TGTGCCAGCAGTTACGCCTACCGTGGTTCTACTGAAGCTTTCTTT. Protein: CASSYAYRGSTEAFF.

The chain has TRBV4-3 and TRBJ1-5; no definite D call. The CDR3 covers 15 residues. The V gene lost 1 base and the J gene lost 3 bases, with 10 bases spanning the gap. Germline CDR1 is LGHNA and CDR2 is YSLEER. The CDR3 DNA reads as TGCGCCAGCAGCCAAGCATACAGCCCCAATCAGCCCCAGCATTTT. It codes for CASSQAYSPNQPQHF.

This clone was counted between two and nine times. V gene TRBV29-1 combines with J gene TRBJ1-2, with TRBD1 matching over 7 bases. Trimming cost V 7 bases and J 0 bases; bases outside gene matches: 8. Germline-derived CDR1 and CDR2 are SQVTM and ANQGSEA. This CDR3 comprises 14 residues. The CDR3 DNA is TGCAGCGCCTCAGACAGGGCCCCTAACTATGGCTACACCTTC. Protein: CSASDRAPNYGYTF.

The CDR3, as DNA: TGCGCCAGCAGCCCGGTGGGGGGCGGGAGATCGGAAGAGCAGTACTTC. Protein: CASSPVGGGRSEEQYF. The chain links TRBV5-1 to TRBJ2-7, with D possibly TRBD2 on 7 matching bases. Germline lookup yields CDR1 SGHRS and CDR2 YFSETQ. The V end was cut by 4 bases, the J end by 7 bases, with 24 bases between. CDR3 length: 16 amino acids.

This clone has at least ten counts. The chain uses TRBV10-3 and TRBJ2-2; no clear D. V was pared by 3 bases and J by 4 bases, with 6 bases between. Germline V CDR1 and CDR2: ENHRY, SYGVKD. This CDR3 spans 13 amino acids. As DNA, the CDR3 is TGTGCCATCAGTGATGAGCCCACCGGGGAGCTGTTTTTT. It codes for CAISDEPTGELFF.

This clone showed up just a few times. The chain is built from TRBV21-1 and TRBJ2-1; the table gives TRBD2 as D, unverified against the DNA. TRBV21-1 is marked as a pseudogene. The CDR3 totals 19 residues. In nucleotides, the CDR3 is TGTGCCAGCAGCAAAGGCATAGGCCGGGAGGGCCTGCACTACAATGAGCAGTTCTTC. Translation gives CASSKGIGREGLHYNEQFF.

The chain has TRBV18 and TRBJ2-3, with TRBD2 identical over 9 bases. V shed 4 bases, J shed 2 bases, and the junction held 7 bases outside the gene matches. The CDR3 is 16 amino acids. Germline V gene sequence: CDR1 KGHSH, CDR2 LQKENI. The CDR3 DNA is TGTGCCAGCTCACATTTAGCGGGAGATGTCACAGATACGCAGTATTTT. Its translation: CASSHLAGDVTDTQYF.

This chain links TRBV7-9 with TRBJ2-3; maybe TRBD1 (6 bases). Germline CDR1 is SEHNR and CDR2 is FQNEAQ (reference sequence). There are 14 residues in the CDR3. Trimming removed 2 bases at V and 4 bases at J, with 10 bases between. The CDR3 nucleotides are TGTGCCAGCAGCTTAACAGGGTCCCCAGATACGCAGTATTTT. Protein product: CASSLTGSPDTQYF.

This chain uses TRBV7-6 with TRBJ1-3; no firm D call. Trimming stripped 2 bases from V and 1 base from J, with 9 bases between. Germline V gives CDR1 SGHVS, CDR2 FNYEAQ. This CDR3 spans 15 amino acids. In DNA, the CDR3 is TGTGCCAGCAGCTTAAGTCCAGTATCTGGAAACACCATATATTTT. Protein: CASSLSPVSGNTIYF. The complete variable domain, with remaining parts taken from reference TRBV7-6 and TRBJ1-3, reads GAGVSQSPRYKVTKRGQDVALRCDPISGHVSLYWYRQALGQGPEFLTYFNYEAQQDKSGLPNDRFSAERPEGSISTLTIQRTEQRDSAMYRCASSLSPVSGNTIYFGEGSWLTVV.

The chain carries TRBV28 and TRBJ1-6; unclear D gene. The germline V and J ends were trimmed by 6 bases and 8 bases, with 8 bases remaining between them. The CDR3 is 12 amino acids. Germline V gene sequence: CDR1 MDHEN, CDR2 SYDVKM. The CDR3 nucleotides read TGTGCCAGCAGCGAAATAGATTCACCCCTCCACTTT. The encoded protein is CASSEIDSPLHF. Filled out from reference TRBV28 and TRBJ1-6, the complete variable domain reads DVKVTQSSRYLVKRTGEKVFLECVQDMDHENMFWYRQDPGLGLRLIYFSYDVKMKEKGDIPEGYSVSREKKERFSLILESASTNQTSMYLCASSEIDSPLHFGNGTRLTVT.

V gene TRBV5-4 combines with J gene TRBJ1-1; possible D gene TRBD1, 5 bases. The CDR3 is 16 residues long. V lost 4 bases, J lost 1 base, and 17 bases lay in between. Germline V CDR1 and CDR2: SGHNT, YYREEE (reference sequence). CDR3 nucleotide sequence: TGTGCCAGCAGCCCCGTGACTGGGACCGAGAACACTGAAGCTTTCTTT. Protein: CASSPVTGTENTEAFF.

This clone was observed a handful of times. The chain links TRBV7-9 to TRBJ2-6; D gene unclear. V was shortened by 5 bases and J by 0 bases, with 11 bases between the two germline ends. CDR3 length: 16 residues. Per germline, CDR1 SEHNR and CDR2 FQNEAQ (reference sequence). The CDR3, as DNA: TGTGCCAGCAGCAATCCTGGCGCCTCTGGGGCCAACGTCCTGACTTTC. Its translation is CASSNPGASGANVLTF.

V and J are TRBV9 and TRBJ2-3; no firm D call. CDR1 SGDLS and CDR2 YYNGEE come from the germline V gene. CDR3 size: 17 residues. V gave up 4 bases and J gave up 1 base, with 19 bases separating them. CDR3 in amino acids: CASSPSGRLQRTDTQYF. CDR3 nucleotide sequence: TGTGCCAGCAGCCCATCAGGACGACTTCAGCGCACAGATACGCAGTATTTT.

The chain recombines TRBV15 with TRBJ2-1; D perhaps matches TRBD1 (5 bases). V dropped 1 base and J dropped 8 bases, with 15 bases sitting between them. Per the germline V gene, CDR1 is LNHNV and CDR2 is YYDKDF (reference sequence). This CDR3 comprises 15 residues. The CDR3 protein is CATSRVRVVYDEQFF. CDR3 nucleotide sequence: TGTGCCACCAGCAGAGTCAGGGTTGTGTATGATGAGCAGTTCTTC.

This clone turned up a few times. V and J are TRBV4-2 and TRBJ2-7; D uncertain. V lost 0 bases, J lost 0 bases, and 3 bases lay in between. The CDR3 runs 13 residues. Germline V gives CDR1 LGHNA, CDR2 YNFKEQ. The CDR3 DNA reads TGTGCCAGCAGCCAAGACCTCTCCTACGAGCAGTACTTC. Its translation: CASSQDLSYEQYF.

V is TRBV9 and J is TRBJ2-3; D uncertain. Trimming took 7 bases from V and 6 from J, leaving 6 bases between them. The CDR3 consists of 10 residues. The germline V gene encodes CDR1 SGDLS and CDR2 YYNGEE. CDR3 coding DNA: TGTGCCAGCCCCCCGGATACGCAGTATTTT. Translating gives CASPPDTQYF.

There are a few counts of this clone. This chain links TRBV18 with TRBJ2-4; TRBD1 matches at 7 bases. From germline, CDR1 is KGHSH and CDR2 LQKENI. V dropped 4 bases and J dropped 9; count of bases not matched to a gene: 6. The CDR3 length is 13 residues. The CDR3 DNA is TGTGCCAGCTCACTATCGACAGGGTTCATTCAGTACTTC. Its translation: CASSLSTGFIQYF.

A few counts support this clone. The chain recombines TRBV7-8 with TRBJ2-3; 11 bases match TRBD2. Germline V lookup: CDR1 SGHVS, CDR2 FQNEAQ. CDR3 length equals 17 residues. The V and J ends lost 5 bases and 1 base, in that order; junction bases with no gene match: 8. The CDR3 DNA reads as TGTGCCAGCAGCCCGCGACTAGCGGGGCCACGCACAGATACGCAGTATTTT. It yields the protein CASSPRLAGPRTDTQYF.

The chain employs TRBV6-1 and TRBJ2-3, with TRBD1 matching 7 bases. Germline trimming cut 2 bases from V and 4 bases from J; bases unmatched to any gene: 6. This CDR3 contains 15 residues. Germline values: CDR1 MNHNS, CDR2 SASEGT. The CDR3 DNA reads as TGTGCCAGCAGTGAATCACGGACAGGCCCAGATACGCAGTATTTT. This encodes CASSESRTGPDTQYF.

The rearrangement links TRBV28 to TRBJ1-1; D is perhaps TRBD1 (6 bases). Germline V gives CDR1 MDHEN, CDR2 SYDVKM. The germline V and J ends were trimmed by 6 bases and 1 base, with 12 bases remaining between them. The CDR3 is 14 residues long. CDR3 DNA sequence: TGTGCCAGCAGGCGACCGGGACAGAACACTGAAGCTTTCTTT. It specifies CASRRPGQNTEAFF. Complete variable domain (other parts from reference TRBV28 and TRBJ1-1): DVKVTQSSRYLVKRTGEKVFLECVQDMDHENMFWYRQDPGLGLRLIYFSYDVKMKEKGDIPEGYSVSREKKERFSLILESASTNQTSMYLCASRRPGQNTEAFFGQGTRLTVV.

The chain links TRBV28 to TRBJ1-1, with 10 bases aligning to TRBD1. V dropped 5 bases and J dropped 3; count of bases not matched to a gene: 12. Germline values: CDR1 MDHEN, CDR2 SYDVKM. The CDR3 has 17 amino acids. CDR3 sequence reads: CASSHLGQGRKDTEAFF. The CDR3 nucleotides read TGTGCCAGCAGTCATCTGGGACAGGGGAGGAAGGACACTGAAGCTTTCTTT.